This paragraph reports one TCR beta chain. Method: immunoSEQ multiplex PCR; TCRdb's copy keeps in-frame clones and lacks some. Among fewer than 250,000 clones listed, 80% to 95% were seen once. The junction had 5 bases not matched to a gene; V was cut back by 8 bases and J by 0 bases. The CDR3 has 16 amino acids. Germline lookup yields CDR1 KGHSH and CDR2 LQKENI. The record originates from a study of blood T cell repertoires in COVID-19. Sequenced: peripheral blood. This rearrangement joins TRBV18 to TRBJ1-4, with TRBD1 identical over 11 bases. This receptor was taken from a man in his fifties or sixties with COVID-19, enrolled during active disease. The CDR3 reads CASGPGQGATNEKLFF. The DNA for the CDR3 is TGTGCCAGCGGCCCGGGACAGGGGGCAACTAATGAAAAACTGTTTTTT.